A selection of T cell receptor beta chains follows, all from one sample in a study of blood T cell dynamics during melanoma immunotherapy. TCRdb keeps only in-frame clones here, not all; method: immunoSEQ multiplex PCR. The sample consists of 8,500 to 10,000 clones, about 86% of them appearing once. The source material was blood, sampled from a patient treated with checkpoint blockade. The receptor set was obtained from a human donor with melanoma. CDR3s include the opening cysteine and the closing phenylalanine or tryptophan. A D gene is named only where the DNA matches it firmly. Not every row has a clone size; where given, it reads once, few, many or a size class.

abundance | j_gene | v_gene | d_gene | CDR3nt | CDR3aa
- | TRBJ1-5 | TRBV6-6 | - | TGTGCCAGCAGCGGTTCGAAACAGCCCCAGCATTTT | CASSGSKQPQHF
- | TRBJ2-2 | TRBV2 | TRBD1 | TGTGCCAGCGATCCCGGGACAGCGTACACCGGGGAGCTGTTTTTT | CASDPGTAYTGELFF
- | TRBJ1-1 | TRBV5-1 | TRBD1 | TGCGCCAGCAGTACAGGGGGCGCCGGCACTGAAGCTTTCTTT | CASSTGGAGTEAFF
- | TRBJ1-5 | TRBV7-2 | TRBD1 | TGTGCCAGCAGCCCCGGACAGGGTAATCAGCCCCAGCATTTT | CASSPGQGNQPQHF
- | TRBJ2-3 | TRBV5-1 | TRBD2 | TGCGCCAGCAGCTTGGCGGCTAGCGGGGGGCCAGATACGCAGTATTTT | CASSLAASGGPDTQYF
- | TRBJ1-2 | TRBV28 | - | TGTGCCAGCAGCAACGGGGGAGGCTATGGCTACACCTTC | CASSNGGGYGYTF
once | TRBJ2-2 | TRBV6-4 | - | TGTGCCAGCAGTGTCCGGGGGACCGGGGAGCTGTTTTTT | CASSVRGTGELFF
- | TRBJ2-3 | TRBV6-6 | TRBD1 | TGTGCCAGCAGTGGCCGGGACAGCTACACAGATACGCAGTATTTT | CASSGRDSYTDTQYF
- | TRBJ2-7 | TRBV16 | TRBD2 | TGTGCCAGCAGCCAATATGGGGGAGCGGGGGCCGGAAGCGAGCAGTACTTC | CASSQYGGAGAGSEQYF
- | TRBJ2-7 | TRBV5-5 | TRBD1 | TGTGCCAGCAGCTTTTTGTGGGACAGGAACTACGAGCAGTACTTC | CASSFLWDRNYEQYF
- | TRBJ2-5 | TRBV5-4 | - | TGTGCCAGCAGTAGAGCCGGGACCAGAATAGAGACCCAGTACTTC | CASSRAGTRIETQYF
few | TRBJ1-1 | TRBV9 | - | TGTGCCAGCAGCGTCGGCCACTCGAACACTGAAGCTTTCTTT | CASSVGHSNTEAFF
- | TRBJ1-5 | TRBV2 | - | TGTGCCAGCAGGAGGGACCGACTAGGGACCGAAGGACAGCCCCAGCATTTT | CASRRDRLGTEGQPQHF
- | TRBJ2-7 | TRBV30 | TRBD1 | TGTGCCTGGAGGGGACAGGGTAACTACGAGCAGTACTTC | CAWRGQGNYEQYF
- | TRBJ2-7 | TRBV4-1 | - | TGCGCCAGCAGCCGATCCGCTTCAGGGCGCAGCACGTACGAGCAGTACTTC | CASSRSASGRSTYEQYF
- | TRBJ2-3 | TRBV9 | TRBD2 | TGTGCCAGCAGCGTAGGCCAGGGACTAGGTTCAGATACGCAGTATTTT | CASSVGQGLGSDTQYF
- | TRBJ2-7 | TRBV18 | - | TGTGCCAGCTCCTTACCGGGCCTTTACGAGCAGTACTTC | CASSLPGLYEQYF
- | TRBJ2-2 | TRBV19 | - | TGTGCCAGTAGTAGAGGGCAGATCACCGGGGAGCTGTTTTTT | CASSRGQITGELFF